A selection of T cell receptor beta chains follows, all from one sample in a study of blood T cell repertoires in COVID-19. The protocol was immunoSEQ multiplex PCR, while the TCRdb copy is restricted to in-frame clones and leaves out a portion. The sample contains some 250,000 clones, 75% to 85% of which appear only once. Sequencing used peripheral blood. Receptors were obtained from a woman aged 60-75 years with active or convalescent COVID-19. The CDR3 runs from the conserved cysteine through the conserved F or W. Fields, in order: CDR3 length, V gene, CDR3 protein.

>13|TRBV28
CASNTGTGVQAFF
>15|TRBV12-5
CASGLWGGGGNTIYF
>13|TRBV18
CASSPTGAYEQYF
>13|TRBV9
CASASPGGYEAFF
>13|TRBV15
CATSRVPSGEAFF
>14|TRBV19
CASSATSRRETQYF
>15|TRBV9
CASSVAGGGGNTQYF
>11|TRBV9
CASARGDTQYF
>11|TRBV7-2
CATGQGGEQYF
>16|TRBV25-1
CASSELSGGWNTEAFF
>13|TRBV7-9
CASTGGSNEKLFF
>14|TRBV7-9
CASSQRGPGRTQYF
>14|TRBV5-1
CASSQGQGAGEQFF
>17|TRBV30
CAWSGTSGGERYNEQFF
>13|TRBV2
CASAWHQSYEQYF
>16|TRBV4-1
CASSQEFAGGRQPQHF
>14|TRBV6-5
CASSLDRATDTQYF
>15|TRBV18
CASSPSGQGGYGYTF
>17|TRBV4-1
CASSQERIAGGQETQYF
>14|TRBV27
CASSLHGANTEAFF
>13|TRBV6-1
CASSDGTAGELFF
>10|TRBV29-1
CSARDYEQYF
>12|TRBV23-1
CASSRGPDTQYF
>16|TRBV28
CASSLGGQSLMGEQYF
>16|TRBV6-2/TRBV6-3
CASSYRGTGMNTEAFF
>14|TRBV2
CASSGSQGLVKAFF
>14|TRBV2
CAGGAGPLNYGYTF